This T cell receptor beta chain was documented in a study of a mutant IDH1 vaccine in newly diagnosed glioma. Background on the study: Most had both radiotherapy and temozolomide beforehand; others had only one.

Trimming left V 2 bases short and J 0 bases short, with 8 bases between. This CDR3 has 16 amino acids. Germline CDR1 and CDR2: MNHEY and SVGAGI. Clones were read by immunoSEQ multiplex PCR, and TCRdb kept only the in-frame ones, dropping some. The sample contains tens of thousands of clones, about 80% of which appear only once. Indicated time point: baseline, week 1 (first vaccination visit). Treatment noted: pre-vaccination baseline after standard-of-care therapy. The donor cohort comprised cases of new WHO grade 3 or 4 IDH1-mutant, ATRX-lost astrocytoma. The TCR originated in a middle-aged man with glioma. Some clones in this sample may be carry-over from other donors' samples. This sample comprised PBMCs, obtained from a glioma patient treated with radiotherapy, temozolomide or both. This chain connects TRBV6-5 to TRBJ1-6; D not certain. CDR3 region: CASSYAESSYNSPLHF. CDR3 bases: TGTGCCAGCAGTTACGCTGAAAGCTCCTATAATTCACCCCTCCACTTT.